The 31 T cell receptor beta chains below all came from one sample that was sequenced in a study of cytomegalovirus exposure and HLA in healthy donors. The PCR used 60 Vbeta and 13 Jbeta primers. TCRdb's table, derived via immunoSEQ multiplex PCR, lists solely in-frame clones and lacks some. This table holds 250,000 or so clones, about nine tenths found once. Sequencing used PBMCs. The receptors here all came from a girl aged 2-10 years in good health and CMV-seronegative.

The chain joins TRBV6-1 to TRBJ2-2; 7 bases agree with TRBD2. Germline-derived CDR1 and CDR2 are MNHNS and SASEGT. With V trimmed by 7 bases and J by 1 base, 6 bases remained unmatched. The CDR3 is 15 residues long. CDR3 sequence reads: CASTQRERNTGELFF. In DNA, the CDR3 is TGTGCCAGCACCCAGCGGGAAAGGAACACCGGGGAGCTGTTTTTT.

This chain uses TRBV2 with TRBJ1-5; no definite D call. The length of the CDR3 is 14 residues. CDR1 is SNHLY and CDR2 is FYNNEI in the germline V gene. V was shortened by 4 bases and J by 2 bases, with 9 bases between the two germline ends. The CDR3 bases are TGTGCCAGCAGTGGCGGGGTAGGCAATCAGCCCCAGCATTTT. Translating it yields CASSGGVGNQPQHF.

V and J are TRBV19 and TRBJ2-1; 11 positions match TRBD2. V lost 5 bases, J lost 4 bases, and 10 bases stayed unmatched. This CDR3 comprises 17 residues. The V gene's germline CDR1 is LNHDA and CDR2 SQIVND (reference sequence). The CDR3 sequence is CASSLTLAGGIYNEQFF. CDR3 coding DNA: TGTGCCAGTAGTTTGACTTTAGCGGGGGGGATTTACAATGAGCAGTTCTTC.

The chain joins TRBV27 to TRBJ2-3; D perhaps matches TRBD2 (6 bases). Germline CDR1 reads MNHEY; CDR2 reads SMNVEV (reference sequence). V was cut by 7 bases and J by 9 bases, with 17 bases left in between. The length of the CDR3 is 13 residues. In DNA, the CDR3 is TGTGCCAGCACCAAACGCGGGACGGTGACGCAGTATTTT. Its translation is CASTKRGTVTQYF.

The rearrangement links TRBV9 to TRBJ2-2; weak D call: TRBD1 (5 bases). The CDR3 consists of 15 residues. V was shortened by 3 bases and J by 1 base, with 10 bases between the two germline ends. The germline V gene has CDR1 SGDLS and CDR2 YYNGEE. The CDR3 DNA sequence: TGTGCCAGCAGCGCAAGGCAGGGGAACACCGGGGAGCTGTTTTTT. Its protein is CASSARQGNTGELFF.

The genes are TRBV15 and TRBJ1-3, with TRBD1 as a possible D gene (5 bases). Between the trimmed V and J ends, which lost 0 bases and 0 bases, there was a span of 18 bases. The CDR3 contains 19 residues. CDR1 and CDR2 (germline): LNHNV, YYDKDF (reference sequence). The CDR3 nucleotides are TGTGCCACCAGCAGAGATCCAAGGGGCAGTTTGAGCTCTGGAAACACCATATATTTT. This translates into CATSRDPRGSLSSGNTIYF.

A note on this clone: The sample holds other DNA sequences that translate to the same CDR3. V gene TRBV5-1 combines with J gene TRBJ2-1; D perhaps matches TRBD2 (5 bases). The CDR3 has 13 residues. Looked up from germline, CDR1 is SGHRS and CDR2 is YFSETQ. Trimming removed 0 bases at V and 5 bases at J, with 6 bases between. The CDR3 DNA reads TGCGCCAGCAGCTTGGCACTAGACAATGAGCAGTTCTTC. It yields the protein CASSLALDNEQFF.

The chain carries TRBV6-6 and TRBJ2-7; D unclear. This CDR3 is built from 13 residues. Germline CDR1 and CDR2: MNHNY and SVGAGI (reference sequence). Trimming removed 0 bases from V and 3 bases from J, with 6 bases in between. The CDR3 DNA sequence: TGTGCCAGCAGTTACTCGATCAGCTACGAGCAGTACTTC. This gives the protein CASSYSISYEQYF.

The chain employs TRBV4-1 and TRBJ2-2; tentatively, D is TRBD2 (6 bases). This CDR3 region has 15 residues. V was trimmed by 0 bases and J by 6 bases, leaving 11 bases between them. The germline gives CDR1 MGHRA, CDR2 YSYEKL. The CDR3 region has the DNA TGCGCCAGCAGCCAAGAGGAGGGGAGGCCCGGGGAGCTGTTTTTT. Residues: CASSQEEGRPGELFF.

This clone was picked up one time. This chain joins TRBV7-7 and TRBJ2-7; 10 bases are a match to TRBD2. The CDR3 consists of 18 residues. Germline CDR1 reads SSHAT; CDR2 reads FNYEAQ (reference sequence). Trimming at V came to 5 bases and at J to 3 bases, leaving 16 bases not matched to a gene. The CDR3 reads CASSPQSQREGPLYEQYF. Here the CDR3 DNA reads TGTGCCAGCAGCCCACAGAGTCAGCGGGAGGGTCCCCTCTACGAGCAGTACTTC.

The chain is built from TRBV5-4 and TRBJ2-7, with D perhaps TRBD2 (6 bases). The V gene lost 3 bases and the J gene lost 3 bases, with 10 bases spanning the gap. Per the germline V gene, CDR1 is SGHNT and CDR2 is YYREEE (reference sequence). This CDR3 has 13 amino acids. The CDR3, as DNA: TGTGCCAGCAGCTGGGGACTCCTCTACGAGCAGTACTTC. Its translation is CASSWGLLYEQYF.

This rearrangement joins TRBV4-1 to TRBJ2-7; 8 nucleotides line up with TRBD1. Germline V gene sequence: CDR1 MGHRA, CDR2 YSYEKL. The trim removed 2 bases at V and 6 bases at J, leaving 0 bases unmatched. The CDR3 loop spans 12 amino acids. In DNA form, the CDR3 reads TGCGCCAGCAGCCAAACAGGGGGCGAGCAGTACTTC. It specifies CASSQTGGEQYF.

The rearrangement joins TRBV27 to TRBJ1-5; no reliable D call. Germline V gene sequence: CDR1 MNHEY, CDR2 SMNVEV (reference sequence). This CDR3 is 14 amino acids long. The V end was cut by 5 bases, the J end by 6 bases, with 14 bases between. The CDR3 nucleotides are TGTGCCAGCAGTCCTTATGAGGGCGGTCAGCCCCAGCATTTT. As protein: CASSPYEGGQPQHF.

V and J are TRBV15 and TRBJ2-7, with 7 bases fitting TRBD2. V lost 5 bases to trimming and J lost 2 bases; unmatched junction nucleotides: 3. The CDR3 is 13 amino acids. Looked up from germline, CDR1 is LNHNV and CDR2 is YYDKDF (reference sequence). CDR3 sequence reads: CATSSAGPYEQYF. CDR3 coding DNA: TGTGCCACCAGCTCAGCGGGACCCTACGAGCAGTACTTC.

The chain links TRBV6-5 to TRBJ2-3; perhaps TRBD2 as D (6 bases). Germline loops: CDR1 MNHEY, CDR2 SVGAGI. Trimming removed 5 bases at V and 7 bases at J, with 16 bases between. The CDR3 has 14 amino acids. The CDR3 nucleotides read TGTGCCAGCAGTCCCGTGGAGGGCCACTATACGCAGTATTTT. Its protein product is CASSPVEGHYTQYF.

The chain carries TRBV9 and TRBJ2-5, with D tentatively TRBD1 (5 bases). The length of the CDR3 is 16 residues. Germline V lookup: CDR1 SGDLS, CDR2 YYNGEE. V shed 3 bases and J shed 1 base, with 16 bases lying between them. The CDR3 DNA reads TGTGCCAGCAGCGACGACAGAGGTGGGCCCCAAGAGACCCAGTACTTC. Protein: CASSDDRGGPQETQYF.

This rearrangement joins TRBV19 to TRBJ2-4; D is undetermined. This CDR3 has 17 amino acids. Per germline, CDR1 LNHDA and CDR2 SQIVND (reference sequence). The germline V and J ends were trimmed by 3 bases and 1 base, with 16 bases remaining between them. In DNA, the CDR3 is TGTGCCAGTAGTATTTTGGAAAACAGTTTGGCCAAAAACATTCAGTACTTC. Translating gives CASSILENSLAKNIQYF.

The chain uses TRBV13 and TRBJ2-7; no clear D. The CDR3 covers 12 residues. Deletions cut 0 bases from V and 4 bases from J, with 4 bases between. Germline loops: CDR1 PRHDT, CDR2 FYEKMQ (reference sequence). In nucleotides, the CDR3 is TGTGCCAGCAGCTTAGGCGGGTACGAGCAGTACTTC. Protein sequence: CASSLGGYEQYF.

This chain joins TRBV5-6 and TRBJ1-1, with D possibly being TRBD1 (6 bases). The CDR3 covers 12 residues. Germline V lookup: CDR1 SGHDT, CDR2 YYEEEE. V lost 5 bases to trimming and J lost 5 bases, with 10 bases between them. CDR3 residues: CASRLQGTEAFF. The CDR3 DNA follows: TGTGCCAGCAGGCTACAGGGAACTGAAGCTTTCTTT.

As concerns this clone: Other DNA sequences in this specimen translate into the identical CDR3. The rearrangement joins TRBV5-1 to TRBJ2-3, with D possibly being TRBD2 (6 bases). Germline V gives CDR1 SGHRS, CDR2 YFSETQ. Between the trimmed V and J ends, which lost 0 bases and 3 bases, there was a span of 8 bases. The CDR3 extends over 14 amino acids. CDR3 nucleotides: TGCGCCAGCAGCTTGGGCGGGGCGACAGATACGCAGTATTTT. This gives the protein CASSLGGATDTQYF.

The chain links TRBV5-4 to TRBJ1-6; TRBD1 is a possible D gene (5 bases). Deletions cut 5 bases from V and 9 bases from J, with 18 bases between. Looked up from germline, CDR1 is SGHNT and CDR2 is YYREEE (reference sequence). The CDR3 runs to 15 residues. CDR3 coding DNA: TGTGCCAGCAGTCCCACGCAGGGAGGAGGTTCACCCCTCCACTTT. As protein: CASSPTQGGGSPLHF.

This clone was counted a single time. This sequence joins TRBV2 and TRBJ1-5, with 10 bases identical to TRBD1. The CDR3 extends over 15 amino acids. Trimming at V came to 7 bases and at J to 4 bases, leaving 7 bases not matched to a gene. In germline, CDR1 is SNHLY, CDR2 FYNNEI. The CDR3 nucleotides are TGTGCCAGCACTTGGACAGGGGGACCAAATCAGCCCCAGCATTTT. It specifies CASTWTGGPNQPQHF.

This rearrangement joins TRBV28 to TRBJ2-6; 9 positions match TRBD1. The CDR3 covers 17 residues. V lost 3 bases to trimming and J lost 2 bases; unmatched junction nucleotides: 5. Germline values: CDR1 MDHEN, CDR2 SYDVKM. Written as DNA, the CDR3 is TGTGCCAGCAGTTTTTCACAGGGGGCTCCTGGGGCCAACGTCCTGACTTTC. Protein product: CASSFSQGAPGANVLTF. Full variable domain (outside the CDR3, taken from reference TRBV28 and TRBJ2-6): DVKVTQSSRYLVKRTGEKVFLECVQDMDHENMFWYRQDPGLGLRLIYFSYDVKMKEKGDIPEGYSVSREKKERFSLILESASTNQTSMYLCASSFSQGAPGANVLTFGAGSRLTVL.

The chain links TRBV5-1 to TRBJ1-3; 9 bases are shared with TRBD1. CDR3 length: 15 amino acids. Germline V gene lookup returns CDR1 SGHRS and CDR2 YFSETQ. Losses at the gene ends were 3 bases for V and 2 bases for J; bases not matched to a gene: 3. The CDR3 loop reads CASSSTGGPGNTIYF. Written as DNA, the CDR3 is TGCGCCAGCAGCTCTACAGGGGGCCCTGGAAACACCATATATTTT.

This clone has more than one count but fewer than ten. V is TRBV6-1 and J is TRBJ2-5; 11 positions match TRBD2. The end of the DNA is better explained by TRBJ2-7, so the J call may be wrong. CDR1 and CDR2 (germline): MNHNS, SASEGT. CDR3 size: 16 residues. This CDR3 is CASSALGGSGRAEQYF. The CDR3 DNA reads TGTGCCAGCAGTGCGCTAGGCGGTAGCGGGAGGGCCGAGCAGTACTTC.

The chain couples TRBV20-1 to TRBJ1-3; D remains ambiguous. The CDR3 runs 11 residues. Trimming pared 7 bases from V and 4 bases from J, leaving 8 bases between. Germline-derived CDR1 and CDR2 are DFQATT and SNEGSKA (reference sequence). CDR3: CSGASGNTIYF. DNA of the CDR3: TGCAGTGGGGCATCCGGAAACACCATATATTTT.

V and J are TRBV7-8 and TRBJ2-2; 10 nucleotides agree with TRBD1. The CDR3 length is 16 residues. After removal of 0 bases from V and 3 bases from J, the junction contained 1 base not matched to a gene. Per germline, CDR1 SGHVS and CDR2 FQNEAQ. The CDR3 nucleotides read TGTGCCAGCAGCTTAGCGGGACAGGGGTACACCGGGGAGCTGTTTTTT. It yields the protein CASSLAGQGYTGELFF.

The V gene is TRBV19, the J gene TRBJ2-6; 7 bases are a match to TRBD2. Germline CDR1 and CDR2: LNHDA and SQIVND (reference sequence). This CDR3 has 16 residues. V lost 4 bases to trimming and J lost 1 base; unmatched junction nucleotides: 4. The CDR3 DNA reads TGTGCCAGTAGTAACGGGAGGAGGTCTGGGGCCAACGTCCTGACTTTC. Protein sequence: CASSNGRRSGANVLTF.

The CDR3 reads CASSLGGGGNTGELFF. CDR3 DNA: TGTGCCAGCAGCTTAGGGGGCGGGGGAAACACCGGGGAGCTGTTTTTT. The rearrangement uses TRBV7-7 and TRBJ2-2; 7 nucleotides agree with TRBD2. CDR1 SSHAT and CDR2 FNYEAQ come from the germline V gene (reference sequence). CDR3 length: 16 amino acids. V shed 1 base and J 2 bases; nucleotides not matched to a gene: 4. The variable domain in full, with the rest retrieved from reference TRBV7-7 and TRBJ2-2, is GAGVSQSPRYKVTKRGQDVTLRCDPISSHATLYWYQQALGQGPEFLTYFNYEAQPDKSGLPSDRFSAERPEGSISTLTIQRTEQRDSAMYRCASSLGGGGNTGELFFGEGSRLTVL.

This chain uses TRBV10-1 with TRBJ2-3; perhaps TRBD1 as D (5 bases). Germline CDR1 reads WNHNN; CDR2 reads SYGVQD (reference sequence). Trimming took off 5 bases at V and 3 bases at J, with 12 bases between the two ends. The CDR3 runs 14 residues. CDR3 protein: CASSSMSGTDTQYF. In nucleotides, the CDR3 is TGCGCCAGCAGTTCCATGTCAGGGACAGATACGCAGTATTTT.

This chain connects TRBV6-1 to TRBJ1-6, with TRBD1 matching over 7 bases. The CDR3 totals 15 residues. V lost 2 bases and J lost 8; bases outside the gene matches: 6. Per the germline V gene, CDR1 is MNHNS and CDR2 is SASEGT. The CDR3 loop is CASSEYRGDDSPLHF. The CDR3, as DNA: TGTGCCAGCAGTGAATACAGGGGAGATGATTCACCCCTCCACTTT.